This T cell receptor (beta chain) is drawn from a study of blood T cells in healthy people across ages. On the study more broadly: About one barcoded beta molecule per two T cells was captured by template switching.

Every sample yielded at least 7 million isolated PBMCs. Through a sample-barcoded 5' primer and a J-beta primer mix, a second PCR was run for roughly 7 to 11 cycles. TCRdb itself ran the 5' RACE reads through MiXCR, one entry per CDR3 protein. The data hold hundreds of thousands of distinct CDR3 sequences, with 55% to 75% observed a single time. This clonotype was found a few times. This clonotype was obtained from a man aged 30 to 39 in good health. The sample comprised blood.

The CDR3 region has the DNA TGTGCCAGCAGCTTAGGGATAAGACTAGCTACAGATACGCAGTATTTT. Its protein product is CASSLGIRLATDTQYF. V is TRBV11-1 and J is TRBJ2-3; 7 nucleotides line up with TRBD2. CDR3 length equals 16 residues. Losses at the gene ends were 1 base for V and 3 bases for J; bases not matched to a gene: 7. Germline CDR1 reads SGHAT; CDR2 reads FQDESV (reference sequence). Complete variable domain (other parts from reference TRBV11-1 and TRBJ2-3): EAEVAQSPRYKITEKSQAVAFWCDPISGHATLYWYRQILGQGPELLVQFQDESVVDDSQLPKDRFSAERLKGVDSTLKIQPAELGDSAMYLCASSLGIRLATDTQYFGPGTRLTVL.